The clone carrying this TCR beta chain was observed a single time. The data were obtained in a study of shared clonotypes between healthy human individuals. TCRdb's copy holds only in-frame clones and misses some; the assay was immunoSEQ multiplex PCR. Of about 710,000 clones in the sample, 73% were seen once. Germline lookup yields CDR1 SQVTM and CDR2 ANQGSEA. Trimming removed 4 bases from V and 1 base from J; junction bases left unmatched: 7. The CDR3 totals 18 residues. Sequencing was carried out using memory CD4+ T cells sorted from blood. Subset of the sample: CD45RA-negative fraction. The sequence was obtained from a woman younger than 45 in good health. This chain links TRBV29-1 with TRBJ2-6, with TRBD2 matching 13 bases. The CDR3 region has the DNA TGCAGCGTTGCCGTACTAGCGGGAGGGTATTCTGGGGCCAACGTCCTGACTTTC. Residues: CSVAVLAGGYSGANVLTF.